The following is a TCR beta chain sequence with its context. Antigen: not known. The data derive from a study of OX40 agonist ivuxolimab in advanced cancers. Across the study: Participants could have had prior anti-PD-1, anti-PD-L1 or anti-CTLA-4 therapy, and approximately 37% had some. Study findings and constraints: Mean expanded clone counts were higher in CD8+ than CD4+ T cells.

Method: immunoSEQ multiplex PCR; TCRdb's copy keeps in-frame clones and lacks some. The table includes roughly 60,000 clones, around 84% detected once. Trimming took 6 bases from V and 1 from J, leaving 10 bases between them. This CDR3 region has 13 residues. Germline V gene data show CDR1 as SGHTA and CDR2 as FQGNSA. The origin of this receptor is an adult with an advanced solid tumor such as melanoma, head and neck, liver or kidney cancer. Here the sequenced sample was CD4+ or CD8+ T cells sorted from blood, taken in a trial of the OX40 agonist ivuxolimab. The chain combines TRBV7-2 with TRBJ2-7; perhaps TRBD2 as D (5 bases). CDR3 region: CASRSGGSYEQYF. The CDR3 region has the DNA TGTGCCAGCAGGTCCGGCGGGTCCTACGAGCAGTACTTC.